This T cell receptor (beta chain) is from a study of type 1 and type 2 diabetes patients. Across the study: The cohort mixed type 1 diabetes, type 2 diabetes and nondiabetic donors.

Each diabetic donor fulfilled classification criteria for either type 1 or type 2. CDR1 SQVTM and CDR2 ANQGSEA come from the germline V gene. This CDR3 is built from 14 residues. PCR was run on genomic DNA. Multiplex PCR with 30 forward and 13 reverse primers amplified the TCR beta CDR3. TCRdb recomputed calls from the multiplex PCR reads with MiXCR, one row per CDR3 protein. The table includes about 250,000 distinct CDR3 sequences, roughly 50% detected once. The rearrangement joins TRBV29-1 to TRBJ2-7; 8 bases agree with TRBD2. Judging by the DNA end, TRBJ2-1 fits better; the J call may be wrong. This TCR came from a man younger than 35 with type 2 diabetes. Sequencing was carried out using peripheral blood mononuclear cells (PBMCs). This CDR3 reads CSASPGTSYYEQFF. For the CDR3, the DNA is TGCAGCGCGAGTCCCGGGACTAGTTACTATGAGCAGTTCTTC.